This T cell receptor (beta chain) comes out of a study of shared clonotypes between healthy human individuals. Findings of the study overall: Rarefaction revealed incomplete sorted-subset sequencing despite large depth. Blood alone was sampled, and tissue repertoires likely differ.

The CDR3 covers 14 residues. The V gene end was trimmed by 6 bases and the J gene end by 7 bases; junction bases not matched to a gene: 3. Germline-derived CDR1 and CDR2 are KGHSH and LQKENI. In regard to this clone: Antigen unknown.

The study ran the assay at deep level. Only in-frame clones appear in the TCRdb table, and some are missing; sequencing was by immunoSEQ multiplex PCR. This repertoire shows roughly 1,000,000 clones, around 82% found once; its top ten account for more than 0.55%. Subsets obtained from CD4+ cells comprised CD45RA+ naive and CD45RA-negative memory cells. The sample consisted of memory CD4+ T cells from PBMCs. Subset indicated: CD45RA-negative fraction. The TCR comes from a man in his late teens or twenties in good health. Some clones in this sample may be carry-over from other donors' samples. The chain has TRBV18 and TRBJ2-1; 13 bases agree with TRBD2. In DNA form, the CDR3 reads TGTGCCAGCTCGGGACTAGCGGGATTGAATGAGCAGTTCTTC. Its translation is CASSGLAGLNEQFF. The whole variable domain, remainder taken from reference TRBV18 and TRBJ2-1, is NAGVMQNPRHLVRRRGQEARLRCSPMKGHSHVYWYRQLPEEGLKFMVYLQKENIIDESGMPKERFSAEFPKEGPSILRIQQVVRGDSAAYFCASSGLAGLNEQFFGPGTRLTVL.